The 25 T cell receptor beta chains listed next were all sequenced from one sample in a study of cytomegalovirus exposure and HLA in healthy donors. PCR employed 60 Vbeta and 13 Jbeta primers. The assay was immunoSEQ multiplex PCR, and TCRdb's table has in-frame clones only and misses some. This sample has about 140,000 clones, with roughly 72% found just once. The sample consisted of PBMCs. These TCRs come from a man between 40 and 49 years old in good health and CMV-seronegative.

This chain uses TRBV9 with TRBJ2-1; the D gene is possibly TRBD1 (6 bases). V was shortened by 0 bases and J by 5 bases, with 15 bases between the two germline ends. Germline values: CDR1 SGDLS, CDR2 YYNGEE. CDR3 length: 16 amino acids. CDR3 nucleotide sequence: TGTGCCAGCAGCGTAGGTGGACAGACGGGGAACAATGAGCAGTTCTTC. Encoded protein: CASSVGGQTGNNEQFF.

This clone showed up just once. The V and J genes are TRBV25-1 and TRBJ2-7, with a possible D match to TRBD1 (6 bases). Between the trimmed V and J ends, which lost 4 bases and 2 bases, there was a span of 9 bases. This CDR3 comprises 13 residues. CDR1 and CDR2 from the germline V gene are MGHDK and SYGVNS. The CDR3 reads CASSGQGPYEQYF. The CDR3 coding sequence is TGTGCCAGCAGTGGGCAGGGGCCCTACGAGCAGTACTTC.

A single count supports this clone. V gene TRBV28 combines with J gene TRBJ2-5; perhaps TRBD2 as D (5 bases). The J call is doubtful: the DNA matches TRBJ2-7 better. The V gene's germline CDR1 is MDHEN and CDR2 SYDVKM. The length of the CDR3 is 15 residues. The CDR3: CASTGVASSSYEQYF. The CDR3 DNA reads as TGTGCCAGCACCGGAGTAGCGTCAAGCTCCTACGAGCAGTACTTC.

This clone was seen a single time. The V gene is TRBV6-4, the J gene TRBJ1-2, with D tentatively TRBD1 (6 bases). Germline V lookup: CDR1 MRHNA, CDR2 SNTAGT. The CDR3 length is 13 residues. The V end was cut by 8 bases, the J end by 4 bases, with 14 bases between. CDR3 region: CASLATGFYGYTF. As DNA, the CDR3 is TGTGCCAGCCTCGCAACAGGGTTCTATGGCTACACCTTC.

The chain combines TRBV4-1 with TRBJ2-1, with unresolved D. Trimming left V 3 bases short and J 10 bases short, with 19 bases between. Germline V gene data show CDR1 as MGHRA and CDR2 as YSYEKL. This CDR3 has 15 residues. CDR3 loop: CASSQPQAPIREQFF. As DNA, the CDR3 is TGCGCCAGCAGCCAGCCCCAAGCCCCCATTCGGGAGCAGTTCTTC.

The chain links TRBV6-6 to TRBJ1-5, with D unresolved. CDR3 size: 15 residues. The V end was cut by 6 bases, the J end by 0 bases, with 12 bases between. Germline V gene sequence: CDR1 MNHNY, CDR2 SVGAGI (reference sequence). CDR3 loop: CASSFSLLSNQPQHF. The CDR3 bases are TGTGCCAGCAGCTTCTCGCTACTTAGCAATCAGCCCCAGCATTTT.

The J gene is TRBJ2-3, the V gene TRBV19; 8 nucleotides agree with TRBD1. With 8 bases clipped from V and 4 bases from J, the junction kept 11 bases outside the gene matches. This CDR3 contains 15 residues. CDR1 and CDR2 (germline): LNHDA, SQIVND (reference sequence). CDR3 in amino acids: CASSEPGQEADTQYF. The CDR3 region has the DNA TGTGCCAGTTCAGAGCCGGGACAGGAAGCAGATACGCAGTATTTT. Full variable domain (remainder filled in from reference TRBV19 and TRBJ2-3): DGGITQSPKYLFRKEGQNVTLSCEQNLNHDAMYWYRQDPGQGLRLIYYSQIVNDFQKGDIAEGYSVSREKKESFPLTVTSAQKNPTAFYLCASSEPGQEADTQYFGPGTRLTVL.

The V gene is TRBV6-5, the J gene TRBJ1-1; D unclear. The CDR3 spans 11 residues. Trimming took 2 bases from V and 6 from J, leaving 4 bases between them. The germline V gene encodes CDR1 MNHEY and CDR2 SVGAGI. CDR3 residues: CASSYPPEAFF. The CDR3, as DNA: TGTGCCAGCAGTTACCCTCCTGAAGCTTTCTTT.

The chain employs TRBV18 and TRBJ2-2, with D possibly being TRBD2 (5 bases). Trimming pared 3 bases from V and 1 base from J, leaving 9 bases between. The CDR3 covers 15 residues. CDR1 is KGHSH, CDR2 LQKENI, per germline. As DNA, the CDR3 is TGTGCCAGCTCACCCCGGACTTTGAACACCGGGGAGCTGTTTTTT. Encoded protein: CASSPRTLNTGELFF.

The CDR3 here is CASRPTNAGGGYTF. CDR3 sequence (DNA): TGTGCCAGCAGACCCACGAATGCGGGGGGGGGCTACACCTTC. This chain links TRBV28 with TRBJ1-2; maybe TRBD1 (5 bases). CDR1 MDHEN and CDR2 SYDVKM come from the germline V gene. This CDR3 spans 14 amino acids. The V gene lost 6 bases and the J gene lost 8 bases, with 19 bases spanning the gap.

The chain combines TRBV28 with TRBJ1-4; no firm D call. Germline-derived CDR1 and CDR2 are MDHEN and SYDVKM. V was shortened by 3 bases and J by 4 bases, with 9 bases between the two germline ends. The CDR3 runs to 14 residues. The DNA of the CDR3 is TGTGCCAGCAGTTTGAACAACCTTAATGAAAAACTGTTTTTT. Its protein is CASSLNNLNEKLFF.

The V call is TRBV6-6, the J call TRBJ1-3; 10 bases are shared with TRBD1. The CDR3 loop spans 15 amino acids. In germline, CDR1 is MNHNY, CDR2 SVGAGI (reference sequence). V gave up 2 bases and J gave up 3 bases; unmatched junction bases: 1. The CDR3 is CASSYGTGVGNTIYF. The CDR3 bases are TGTGCCAGCAGTTACGGGACAGGGGTTGGAAACACCATATATTTT.

The CDR3 region is CASSPTGGYNEQFF. For the CDR3, the DNA is TGCGCCAGCAGCCCGACAGGGGGGTACAATGAGCAGTTCTTC. The rearrangement joins TRBV5-1 to TRBJ2-1; 9 nucleotides match TRBD1. The germline CDR1 and CDR2 sequences are SGHRS and YFSETQ. CDR3 length: 14 residues. V lost 4 bases, J lost 4 bases, and 3 bases stayed unmatched.

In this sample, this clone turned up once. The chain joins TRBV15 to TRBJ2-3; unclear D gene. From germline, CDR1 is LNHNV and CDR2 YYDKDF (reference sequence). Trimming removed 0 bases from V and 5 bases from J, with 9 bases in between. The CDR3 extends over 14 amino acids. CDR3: CATSRDLPGDTQYF. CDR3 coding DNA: TGTGCCACCAGCAGAGATCTGCCCGGAGATACGCAGTATTTT.

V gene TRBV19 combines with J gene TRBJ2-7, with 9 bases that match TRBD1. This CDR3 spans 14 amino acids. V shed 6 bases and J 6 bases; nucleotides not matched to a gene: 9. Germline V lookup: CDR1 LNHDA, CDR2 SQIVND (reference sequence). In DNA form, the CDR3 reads TGTGCCAGTAGCCGAGGGACAGGGTCCAGCGAGCAGTACTTC. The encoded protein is CASSRGTGSSEQYF.

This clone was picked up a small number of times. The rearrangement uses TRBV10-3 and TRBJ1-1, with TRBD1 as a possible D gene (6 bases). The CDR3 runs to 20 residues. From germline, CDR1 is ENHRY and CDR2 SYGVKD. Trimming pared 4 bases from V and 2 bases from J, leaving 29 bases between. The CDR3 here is CAISVTVPGVSPRLNTEAFF. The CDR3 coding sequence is TGTGCCATCAGTGTAACAGTTCCAGGGGTGAGTCCCCGCCTTAACACTGAAGCTTTCTTT.

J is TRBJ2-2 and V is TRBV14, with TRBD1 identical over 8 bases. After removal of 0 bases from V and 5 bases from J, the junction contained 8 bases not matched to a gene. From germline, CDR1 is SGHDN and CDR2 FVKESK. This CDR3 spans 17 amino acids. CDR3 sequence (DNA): TGTGCCAGCAGCCAAGATCTCCAGGGGGCATTTACCGGGGAGCTGTTTTTT. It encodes CASSQDLQGAFTGELFF. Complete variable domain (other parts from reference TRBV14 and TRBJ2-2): EAGVTQFPSHSVIEKGQTVTLRCDPISGHDNLYWYRRVMGKEIKFLLHFVKESKQDESGMPNNRFLAERTGGTYSTLKVQPAELEDSGVYFCASSQDLQGAFTGELFFGEGSRLTVL.

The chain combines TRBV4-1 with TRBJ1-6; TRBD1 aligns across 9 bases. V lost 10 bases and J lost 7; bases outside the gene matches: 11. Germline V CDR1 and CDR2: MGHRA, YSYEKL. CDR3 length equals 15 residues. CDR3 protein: CATRKGDRENSPLHF. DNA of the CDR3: TGCGCCACCAGGAAAGGGGACAGGGAAAATTCACCCCTCCACTTT.

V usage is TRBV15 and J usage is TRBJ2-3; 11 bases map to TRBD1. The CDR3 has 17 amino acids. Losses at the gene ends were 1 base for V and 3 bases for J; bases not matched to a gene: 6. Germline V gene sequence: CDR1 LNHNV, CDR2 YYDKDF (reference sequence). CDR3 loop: CATSRGRTGGPTDTQYF. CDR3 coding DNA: TGTGCCACCAGCAGAGGGCGGACAGGGGGCCCAACAGATACGCAGTATTTT.

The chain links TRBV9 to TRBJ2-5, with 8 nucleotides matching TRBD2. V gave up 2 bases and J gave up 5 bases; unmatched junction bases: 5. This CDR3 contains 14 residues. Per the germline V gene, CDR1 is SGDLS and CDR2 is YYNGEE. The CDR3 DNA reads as TGTGCCAGCAGCGTGGCGGGGGGATGGGAGACCCAGTACTTC. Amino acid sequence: CASSVAGGWETQYF.

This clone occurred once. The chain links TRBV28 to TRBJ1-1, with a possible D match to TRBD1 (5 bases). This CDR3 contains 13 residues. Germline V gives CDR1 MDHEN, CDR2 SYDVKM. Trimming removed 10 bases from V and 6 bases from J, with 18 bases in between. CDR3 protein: CAISAGGGPEAFF. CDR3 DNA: TGTGCCATTAGTGCCGGGGGGGGTCCTGAAGCTTTCTTT.

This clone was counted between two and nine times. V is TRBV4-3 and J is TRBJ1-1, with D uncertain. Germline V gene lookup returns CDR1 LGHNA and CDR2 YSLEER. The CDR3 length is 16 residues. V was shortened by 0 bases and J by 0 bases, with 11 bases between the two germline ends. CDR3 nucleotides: TGCGCCAGCAGCCAAGAGGAATTGGGCATGAACACTGAAGCTTTCTTT. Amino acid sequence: CASSQEELGMNTEAFF.

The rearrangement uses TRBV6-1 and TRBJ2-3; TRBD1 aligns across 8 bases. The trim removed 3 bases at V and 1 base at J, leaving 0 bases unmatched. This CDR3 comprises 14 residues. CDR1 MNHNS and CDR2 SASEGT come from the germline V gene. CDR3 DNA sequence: TGTGCCAGCAGTGAGGACAGGGGCACAGATACGCAGTATTTT. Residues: CASSEDRGTDTQYF.

CDR3 sequence (DNA): TGTGCCAGCAGTGCCGGGGGGGCCAGAGAGACCCAGTACTTC. This sequence encodes CASSAGGARETQYF. This chain links TRBV28 with TRBJ2-5; TRBD2 matches 8 bases. Germline V gene lookup returns CDR1 MDHEN and CDR2 SYDVKM. The CDR3 totals 14 residues. V shed 5 bases and J 4 bases; nucleotides not matched to a gene: 6. The full variable domain, with the rest looked up from reference TRBV28 and TRBJ2-5, is DVKVTQSSRYLVKRTGEKVFLECVQDMDHENMFWYRQDPGLGLRLIYFSYDVKMKEKGDIPEGYSVSREKKERFSLILESASTNQTSMYLCASSAGGARETQYFGPGTRLLVL.

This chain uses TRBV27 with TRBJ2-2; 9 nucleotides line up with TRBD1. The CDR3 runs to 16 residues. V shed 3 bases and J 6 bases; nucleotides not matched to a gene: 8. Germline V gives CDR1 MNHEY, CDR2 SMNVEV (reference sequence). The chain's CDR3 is CASSFSAGTGPGELFF. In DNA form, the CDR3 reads TGTGCCAGCAGTTTCTCGGCCGGGACAGGGCCCGGGGAGCTGTTTTTT.